This T cell receptor beta chain derives from a study of cytomegalovirus exposure and HLA in healthy donors. Whole-study findings and limits: Subsequent analysis found a tendency for first-cohort TCR clusters to co-occur within the 100 to 150 validation repertoires. The investigators catalogued 164 TCR beta chains as cytomegalovirus-associated.

Comment on this clone: Its antigen is unknown.

TCRdb's table, derived via immunoSEQ multiplex PCR, lists solely in-frame clones and lacks some. The sample yields 150,000 to 200,000 clones, roughly 86% seen once. Germline values: CDR1 LNHDA, CDR2 SQIVND (reference sequence). The CDR3 runs 19 residues. V dropped 1 base and J dropped 1; count of bases not matched to a gene: 10. The specimen sequenced was PBMCs. The receptor was derived from a young man in good health and CMV-seropositive. The chain recombines TRBV19 with TRBJ2-5; 12 positions match TRBD2. CDR3 sequence: CASSIAKTSGSPFQETQYF. CDR3 bases: TGTGCCAGTAGTATAGCAAAGACTAGCGGGAGCCCTTTCCAAGAGACCCAGTACTTC. The full variable domain, its missing parts supplied by reference TRBV19 and TRBJ2-5, is DGGITQSPKYLFRKEGQNVTLSCEQNLNHDAMYWYRQDPGQGLRLIYYSQIVNDFQKGDIAEGYSVSREKKESFPLTVTSAQKNPTAFYLCASSIAKTSGSPFQETQYFGPGTRLLVL.